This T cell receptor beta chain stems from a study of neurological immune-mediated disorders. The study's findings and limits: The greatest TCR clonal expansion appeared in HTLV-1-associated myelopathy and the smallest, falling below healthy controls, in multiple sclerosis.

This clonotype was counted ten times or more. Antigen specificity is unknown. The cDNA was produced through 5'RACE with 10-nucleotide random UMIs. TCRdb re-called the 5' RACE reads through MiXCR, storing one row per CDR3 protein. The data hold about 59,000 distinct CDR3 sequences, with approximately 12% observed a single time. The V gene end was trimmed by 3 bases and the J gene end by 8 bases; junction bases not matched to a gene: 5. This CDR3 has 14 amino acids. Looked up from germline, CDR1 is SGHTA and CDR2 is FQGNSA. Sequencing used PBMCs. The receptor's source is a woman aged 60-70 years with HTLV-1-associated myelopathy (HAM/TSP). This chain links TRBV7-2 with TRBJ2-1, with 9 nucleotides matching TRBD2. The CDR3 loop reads CASSLVAGVYEQFF. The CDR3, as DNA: TGTGCCAGCAGCTTGGTAGCGGGAGTATATGAGCAGTTCTTC.